This is a list of T cell receptor beta chains from one sample in a study. TCRdb itself ran the 5' RACE reads through MiXCR, one entry per CDR3 protein. The sample has over 55,000 distinct CDR3 sequences, approximately 31% seen once. Sequencing was performed on tumor-infiltrating naive CD4+ T cells sorted from the breast tumor. The receptors stem from a female donor with breast cancer. The CDR3 runs from the conserved cysteine through the conserved F or W. The D gene is left open where the match is weak. Clone size is given for some rows only: seen once, a few or many times, or a class if the clone is expanded.

j_call	v_call	d_call	clone_size	cdr3_nt	cdr3_aa
TRBJ2-2	TRBV12-3/TRBV12-4	.	.	TGTGCCAGCAGTTTGGGGAGGGAGCTGTTTTTT	CASSLGRELFF
TRBJ2-7	TRBV6-5	.	many	TGTGCCAGCGAAGACAGGACTAGGGCCAGGGGGCAGTACTTC	CASEDRTRARGQYF
TRBJ1-4	TRBV12-3/TRBV12-4	TRBD1	many	TGTGCCAGCAGTCCTCGGGACAGGGGCACTAATGAAAAACTGTTTTTT	CASSPRDRGTNEKLFF
TRBJ2-7	TRBV15	TRBD1	.	TGTGCCACCAGCAGAGGGACAGGGGGAACCTACGAGCAGTACTTC	CATSRGTGGTYEQYF
TRBJ1-2	TRBV15	TRBD1	.	TGTGCCACCAGCACCGGACAGGGGGGAACCTATGGCTACACCTTC	CATSTGQGGTYGYTF
TRBJ2-1	TRBV27	.	.	TGTGCCAGCGGGGGAGGGGGCCATACCGTGGATGAGCAGTTCTTC	CASGGGGHTVDEQFF
TRBJ2-3	TRBV7-9	.	.	TGTGCCAGCAGCTTATCTGGGGCAGATACGCAGTATTTT	CASSLSGADTQYF
TRBJ2-7	TRBV4-1	.	few	TGCGCCAGCAGCCAAGTTTCGACTAACCCCTACGAGCAGTACTTC	CASSQVSTNPYEQYF
TRBJ1-1	TRBV10-3	TRBD1	few	TGTGCCATCAGCTATGGACAGGTGAACACTGAAGCTTTCTTT	CAISYGQVNTEAFF
TRBJ1-6	TRBV3-1	.	few	TGTGCCAGCAGCCATGGGGGGGATGCCTATAATTCACCCCTCCACTTT	CASSHGGDAYNSPLHF
TRBJ2-7	TRBV4-2	.	.	TGTGCCAGCAGCCCTGGGACCATGGGCTACGAGCAGTACTTC	CASSPGTMGYEQYF
TRBJ2-5	TRBV29-1	.	few	TGCAGCGTCGAGAGTACAGGCCGGACGTTAGAGACCCAGTACTTC	CSVESTGRTLETQYF
TRBJ2-3	TRBV9	TRBD2	.	TGTGCCAGCAGCGTTGCGGGAGAACCGACAGATACGCAGTATTTT	CASSVAGEPTDTQYF
TRBJ2-6	TRBV7-9	.	few	TGTGCCAGCAGCCCCCCAGGGAGCTCTGGGGCCAACGTCCTGACTTTC	CASSPPGSSGANVLTF
TRBJ2-7	TRBV6-2/TRBV6-3	.	.	TGTGCCAGCAGTTACTCCGGACCCAACCCCTACGAGCAGTACTTC	CASSYSGPNPYEQYF
TRBJ2-5	TRBV20-1	TRBD2	few	TGCAGTGCTATCTCGCGGGAGGGGTATGAGACCCAGTACTTC	CSAISREGYETQYF
TRBJ2-7	TRBV24-1	TRBD1	.	TGTGCCACCAGTGATAGTAGGGGGCCTGGATACGAGCAGTACTTC	CATSDSRGPGYEQYF
TRBJ2-1	TRBV7-9	TRBD1	.	TGTGCCAGCAGGCCAGGGACAGGGGTCTATGAGCAGTTCTTC	CASRPGTGVYEQFF
TRBJ1-6	TRBV6-1	TRBD1	many	TGTGCCAGCCGCCGGGACAGGCCCTATTCACCCCTCCACTTT	CASRRDRPYSPLHF
TRBJ2-3	TRBV20-1	TRBD2	.	TGCAGTGCTAGGACTAGCGGGGACACAGATACGCAGTATTTT	CSARTSGDTDTQYF
TRBJ2-1	TRBV20-1	TRBD1	few	TGCAGTGCTAGTCCCGGGACAGGGGGCTTCAATGAGCAGTTCTTC	CSASPGTGGFNEQFF
TRBJ2-3	TRBV30	TRBD2	.	TGTGCCTGGAGTGTAGGGGCTAGCGGGAGGCTGAATACGCAGTATTTT	CAWSVGASGRLNTQYF
TRBJ2-5	TRBV5-6	TRBD1	.	TGTGCCAGCAGTCAAGGACAGGGAGGAGAGACCCAGTACTTC	CASSQGQGGETQYF
TRBJ2-1	TRBV5-1	TRBD2	few	TGCGCCAGCAGCTCGGGTAGCGGGATTAACAATGAGCAGTTCTTC	CASSSGSGINNEQFF
TRBJ2-7	TRBV4-2	TRBD1	few	TGTGCCAGCAGCCCAGGGACAGCCCCCTCCTACGAGCAGTACTTC	CASSPGTAPSYEQYF
TRBJ1-5	TRBV4-1	.	medium-sized	TGCGCCAGCAGCCAACGACCAGGGGAGCCCCAGCATTTT	CASSQRPGEPQHF
TRBJ2-1	TRBV5-1	.	.	TGCGCCAGCAGCCCCCGTGGGGATGAGCAGTTCTTC	CASSPRGDEQFF
TRBJ2-3	TRBV20-1	TRBD2	few	TGCAGTGCTAGAAATCCGGGACTAGCGGACACAGATACGCAGTATTTT	CSARNPGLADTDTQYF
TRBJ1-2	TRBV4-1	.	.	TGCGCCAGCAGCCAAGATGTGGGTGGAGTCGGCTACACCTTC	CASSQDVGGVGYTF
TRBJ2-3	TRBV6-1	.	medium-sized	TGTGCCAGCAGTGCTTTTAGAGGGGGAGGGCCCCCCACGCAGTATTTT	CASSAFRGGGPPTQYF
TRBJ2-3	TRBV6-1	TRBD1	.	TGTGCCAGCAGCTCGACAGGGGTTAGCACAGATACGCAGTATTTT	CASSSTGVSTDTQYF
TRBJ2-7	TRBV6-6	.	.	TGTGCCAGCGCGCGGTACGGGATCGAGCAGTACTTC	CASARYGIEQYF
TRBJ2-3	TRBV7-3	.	.	TGTGCCAGCAGCTTAAACGGTCCTCTTAGCACAGATACGCAGTATTTT	CASSLNGPLSTDTQYF
TRBJ2-7	TRBV3-1	TRBD1	.	TGTGCCAGCAGCCACGGACAGGGGGCCTACGAGCAGTACTTC	CASSHGQGAYEQYF
TRBJ1-2	TRBV6-6	.	.	TGTGCCAGCACCTCGACAGATTACTATGGCTACACCTTC	CASTSTDYYGYTF
TRBJ1-5	TRBV7-2	.	.	TGTGCCAGCAGCTTAGACAGAAGCGTCAGGGATGGGGTTCAGCCCCAGCATTTT	CASSLDRSVRDGVQPQHF
TRBJ1-2	TRBV5-1	.	few	TGCGCCAGCAGCTTGGACGCAGCTGGCTACACCTTC	CASSLDAAGYTF
TRBJ2-7	TRBV28	TRBD1	.	TGTGCCAGCAGTTTCATCGGGGCCGGGACAGGGTCCTACGAGCAGTACTTC	CASSFIGAGTGSYEQYF
TRBJ2-1	TRBV2	TRBD2	many	TGTGCCAGCAGTGCGGGGGGGAGGACCGGGAATGAGCAGTTCTTC	CASSAGGRTGNEQFF
TRBJ2-1	TRBV27	.	medium-sized	TGTGCCAGCAGTTTATTAGGAGGGGGCGGTGAGCAGTTCTTC	CASSLLGGGGEQFF
TRBJ2-6	TRBV7-2	.	many	TGTGCCAGCAGGTCTAGCGCCCGGGGAGGGGCCAACGTCCTGACTTTC	CASRSSARGGANVLTF
TRBJ2-5	TRBV5-1	TRBD1	.	TGCGCCAGCAGCTCTACGACAGGGACGGAGACCCAGTACTTC	CASSSTTGTETQYF
TRBJ1-1	TRBV10-3	TRBD1	.	TGTGCCATCAGCGGGGGACAGGGCCGGGACACTGAAGCTTTCTTT	CAISGGQGRDTEAFF
TRBJ1-1	TRBV5-1	.	few	TGCGCCAGCAGCTTGTTGCAGGGTCTACCTGAAGCTTTCTTT	CASSLLQGLPEAFF
TRBJ2-1	TRBV5-1	.	.	TGCGCCAGCGCCCGTAGCTCCTACAATGAGCAGTTCTTC	CASARSSYNEQFF
TRBJ1-1	TRBV6-5	.	.	TGTGCCAGCAGTCCCGACTTGTGGAACACTGAAGCTTTCTTT	CASSPDLWNTEAFF
TRBJ2-5	TRBV6-2/TRBV6-3	.	few	TGTGCCGGCACCTCCCGCATGGAGACCCAGTACTTC	CAGTSRMETQYF
TRBJ2-7	TRBV10-3	.	many	TGTGCCATCAGTGTCGAGGCCTACGAGCAGTACTTC	CAISVEAYEQYF
TRBJ2-1	TRBV3-1	.	few	TGTGCCAGCAGCCAGAGCCAACTCAATGAGCAGTTCTTC	CASSQSQLNEQFF
TRBJ2-5	TRBV29-1	.	.	TGCAGCGTTGAAGATGTGACCCAGTACTTC	CSVEDVTQYF
TRBJ2-7	TRBV6-5	TRBD2	.	TGTGCCAGCAGTTACTCGGGGGGGACCCATGGCGAGCAGTACTTC	CASSYSGGTHGEQYF
TRBJ2-6	TRBV5-1	.	.	TGCGCCAGCAGCTTGCAGGGCGCTTCTGGGGCCAACGTCCTGACTTTC	CASSLQGASGANVLTF
TRBJ2-1	TRBV7-2	.	many	TGTGCCAGCAGCTTAGTTCCCGGTTCCTACAATGAGCAGTTCTTC	CASSLVPGSYNEQFF
TRBJ2-1	TRBV12-3/TRBV12-4	TRBD2	many	TGTGCCAGCAGTTTGCGGGGGGTCCTTGGGAGCGAGCAGTTCTTC	CASSLRGVLGSEQFF
TRBJ1-1	TRBV27	TRBD1	many	TGTGCCAGCAGTTACCGGACAGGGACTGAAGCTTTCTTT	CASSYRTGTEAFF
TRBJ2-7	TRBV29-1	.	.	TGCAGCGCCGAGGGTCAGGTCGAAGACGAGCAGTACTTC	CSAEGQVEDEQYF